The present TCR beta chain was sequenced within a study of T cells in Graves' hyperthyroidism and ophthalmopathy. Study-level information: The initial diagnosis was the point when peripheral blood was collected, ahead of any treatment.

Researchers barred patients who had uncontrolled infection, other autoimmune disease, pregnancy or lactation. The investigators amplified TCR beta CDR3 regions from RNA transcripts. With the HTBI primer set, the TCR CDR3 went through a first round of RT-PCR. TCRdb independently ran MiXCR on the multiplex PCR reads; one entry per CDR3 protein. The sample comprises fewer than 300,000 distinct CDR3 sequences, roughly 15% of which are singletons, and roughly 31% rests with the top ten. From germline, CDR1 is KGHSH and CDR2 LQKENI. This CDR3 spans 16 amino acids. The ends lost 5 bases at V and 5 bases at J; junction bases unmatched: 7. The study, taken as a whole, reports: Ophthalmopathy prediction by the model preceded onset by a median roughly 6 months.

The table lists this clonotype with many counts. What it recognizes is unknown. What was sequenced was blood. This TCR derives from a woman aged 50 to 65 with Graves' hyperthyroidism that later progressed to Graves' ophthalmopathy. This chain links TRBV18 with TRBJ2-1; the match to TRBD1 covers 12 bases. The CDR3 region is CASSTPRDRGHNEQFF. The CDR3 DNA follows: TGTGCCAGCTCAACGCCCCGGGACAGGGGGCACAATGAGCAGTTCTTC.